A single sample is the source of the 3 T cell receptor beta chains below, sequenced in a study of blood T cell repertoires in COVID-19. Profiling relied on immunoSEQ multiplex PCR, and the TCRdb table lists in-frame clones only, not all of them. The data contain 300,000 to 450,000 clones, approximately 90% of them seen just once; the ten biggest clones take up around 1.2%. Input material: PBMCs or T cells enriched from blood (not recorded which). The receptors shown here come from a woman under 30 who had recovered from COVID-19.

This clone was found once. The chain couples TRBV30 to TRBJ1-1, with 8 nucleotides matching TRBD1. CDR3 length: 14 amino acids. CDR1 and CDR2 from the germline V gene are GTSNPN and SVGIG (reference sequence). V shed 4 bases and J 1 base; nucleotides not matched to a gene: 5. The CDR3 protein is CAWIPGQGNTEAFF. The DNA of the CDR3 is TGTGCCTGGATCCCTGGACAGGGGAACACTGAAGCTTTCTTT.

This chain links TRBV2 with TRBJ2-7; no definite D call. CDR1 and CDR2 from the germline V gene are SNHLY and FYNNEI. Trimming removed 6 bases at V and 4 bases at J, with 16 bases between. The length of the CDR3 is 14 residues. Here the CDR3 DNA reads TGTGCCAGCAGCGAAACTGCCTCGTTGTACGAGCAGTACTTC. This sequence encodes CASSETASLYEQYF.

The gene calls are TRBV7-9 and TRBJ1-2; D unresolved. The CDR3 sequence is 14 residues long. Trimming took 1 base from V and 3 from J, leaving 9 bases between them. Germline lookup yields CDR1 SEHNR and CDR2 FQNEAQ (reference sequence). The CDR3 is CASSLDSIYYGYTF. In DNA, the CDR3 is TGTGCCAGCAGCTTAGACAGTATCTACTATGGCTACACCTTC. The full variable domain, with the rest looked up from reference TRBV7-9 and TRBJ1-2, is DTGVSQNPRHKITKRGQNVTFRCDPISEHNRLYWYRQTLGQGPEFLTYFQNEAQLEKSRLLSDRFSAERPKGSFSTLEIQRTEQGDSAMYLCASSLDSIYYGYTFGSGTRLTVV.